This T cell receptor beta chain was identified in a study of blood T cell repertoires in COVID-19. Turning to the study itself: Samples came from the United States, Italy and Spain, spanning acute and convalescent COVID-19. T cells, B-cell-depleted T cells, or PBMCs supplied cDNA or gDNA.

Germline V gene sequence: CDR1 KGHDR, CDR2 SFDVKD. This CDR3 is built from 14 residues. Trimming shortened V by 5 bases and J by 7 bases, and 16 bases separated the two germline ends. Original processing notes: Amplification of reference gene primers provided the estimated nucleated cell counts. Clones were sequenced by immunoSEQ multiplex PCR, and TCRdb holds only the in-frame ones, with some missing. V and J calls and clone size are given by that table; D and trimming were obtained from the DNA. The table has about 360,000 clones, about 87% seen once; the top ten hold approximately 2.9%. The material sequenced was peripheral blood. The rearrangement joins TRBV24-1 to TRBJ1-2; tentative D call: TRBD1 (5 bases). The source is a human donor in a cohort sampled during active COVID-19. CDR3 protein: CATSAVTALPGYTF. The CDR3 coding sequence is TGTGCCACCAGTGCTGTGACAGCCCTCCCTGGCTACACCTTC.